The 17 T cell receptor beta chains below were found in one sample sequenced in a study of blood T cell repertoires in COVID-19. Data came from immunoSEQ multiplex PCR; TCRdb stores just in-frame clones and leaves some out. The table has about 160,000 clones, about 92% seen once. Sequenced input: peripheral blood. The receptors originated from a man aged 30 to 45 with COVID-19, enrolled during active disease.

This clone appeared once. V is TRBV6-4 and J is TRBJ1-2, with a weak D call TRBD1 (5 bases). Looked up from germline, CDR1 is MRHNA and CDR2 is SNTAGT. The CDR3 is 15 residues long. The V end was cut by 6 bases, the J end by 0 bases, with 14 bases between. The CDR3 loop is CASSRSTDTNYGYTF. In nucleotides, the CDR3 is TGTGCCAGCAGCCGTTCGACAGACACTAACTATGGCTACACCTTC.

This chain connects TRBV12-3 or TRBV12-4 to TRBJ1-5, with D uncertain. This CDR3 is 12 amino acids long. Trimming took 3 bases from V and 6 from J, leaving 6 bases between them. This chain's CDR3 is CASSLNGQPQHF. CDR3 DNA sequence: TGTGCCAGCAGTTTGAACGGTCAGCCCCAGCATTTT.

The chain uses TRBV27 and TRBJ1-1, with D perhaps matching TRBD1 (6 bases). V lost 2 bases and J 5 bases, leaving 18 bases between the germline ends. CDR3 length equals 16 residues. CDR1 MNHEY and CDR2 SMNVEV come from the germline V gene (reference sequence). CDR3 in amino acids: CASSLSPRGKRTEAFF. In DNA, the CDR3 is TGTGCCAGCAGTTTAAGCCCGAGGGGGAAGAGGACTGAAGCTTTCTTT.

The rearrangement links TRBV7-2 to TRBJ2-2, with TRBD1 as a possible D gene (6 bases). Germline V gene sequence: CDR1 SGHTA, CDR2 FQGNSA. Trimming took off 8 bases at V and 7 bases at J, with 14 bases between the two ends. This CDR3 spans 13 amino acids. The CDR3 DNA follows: TGTGCCAGCGTCGGACAGTCACTCGGGGAGCTGTTTTTT. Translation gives CASVGQSLGELFF.

This chain's CDR3 is CSVGTLAASTDTQYF. Written as DNA, the CDR3 is TGCAGCGTTGGGACCCTAGCGGCTAGCACAGATACGCAGTATTTT. This sequence joins TRBV29-1 and TRBJ2-3, with 7 bases fitting TRBD2. The CDR3 spans 15 residues. The germline gives CDR1 SQVTM, CDR2 ANQGSEA. V gave up 4 bases and J gave up 0 bases; unmatched junction bases: 7.

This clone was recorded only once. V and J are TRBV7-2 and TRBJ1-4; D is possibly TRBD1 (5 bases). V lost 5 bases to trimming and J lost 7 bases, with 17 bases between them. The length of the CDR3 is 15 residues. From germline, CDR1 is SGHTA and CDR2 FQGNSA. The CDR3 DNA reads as TGTGCCAGCAGCCCCGGGGGATTTGTGAGTGAAAAACTGTTTTTT. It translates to CASSPGGFVSEKLFF. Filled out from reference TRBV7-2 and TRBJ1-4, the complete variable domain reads GAGVSQSPSNKVTEKGKDVELRCDPISGHTALYWYRQSLGQGLEFLIYFQGNSAPDKSGLPSDRFSAERTGGSVSTLTIQRTQQEDSAVYLCASSPGGFVSEKLFFGSGTQLSVL.

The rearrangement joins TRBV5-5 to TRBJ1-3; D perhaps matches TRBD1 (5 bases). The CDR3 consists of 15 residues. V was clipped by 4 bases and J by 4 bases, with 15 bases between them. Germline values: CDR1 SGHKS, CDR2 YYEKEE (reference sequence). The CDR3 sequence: CASSTEQATGNTIYF. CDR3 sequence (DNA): TGTGCCAGCAGCACAGAACAGGCTACAGGAAACACCATATATTTT. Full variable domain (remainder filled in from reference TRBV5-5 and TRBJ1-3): DAGVTQSPTHLIKTRGQQVTLRCSPISGHKSVSWYQQVLGQGPQFIFQYYEKEERGRGNFPDRFSARQFPNYSSELNVNALLLGDSALYLCASSTEQATGNTIYFGEGSWLTVV.

The CDR3 nucleotides read TGTGCCTGGAGTGTCGGCGGAGCTAATGAAAAACTGTTTTTT. It specifies CAWSVGGANEKLFF. This sequence joins TRBV30 and TRBJ1-4; D uncertain. The V and J ends lost 0 bases and 3 bases respectively, with 8 bases between them. The CDR3 consists of 14 residues. CDR1 and CDR2 from the germline V gene are GTSNPN and SVGIG (reference sequence).

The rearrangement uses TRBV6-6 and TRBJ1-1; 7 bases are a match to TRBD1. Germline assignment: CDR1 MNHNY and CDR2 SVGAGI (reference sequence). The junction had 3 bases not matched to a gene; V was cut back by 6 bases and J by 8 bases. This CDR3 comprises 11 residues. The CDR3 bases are TGTGCCAGCAGCCAGGGACAGGAAGCTTTCTTT. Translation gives CASSQGQEAFF.

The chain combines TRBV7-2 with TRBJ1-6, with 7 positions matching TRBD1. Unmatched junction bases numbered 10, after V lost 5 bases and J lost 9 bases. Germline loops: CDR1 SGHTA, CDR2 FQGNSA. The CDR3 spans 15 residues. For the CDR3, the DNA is TGTGCCAGCAGCACCTGGACAGGCTTGGGTTCACCCCTCCACTTT. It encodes CASSTWTGLGSPLHF.

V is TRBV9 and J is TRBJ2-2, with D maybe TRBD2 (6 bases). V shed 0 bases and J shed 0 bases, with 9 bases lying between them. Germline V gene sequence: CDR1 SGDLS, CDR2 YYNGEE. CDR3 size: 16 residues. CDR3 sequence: CASSVVTGANTGELFF. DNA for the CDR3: TGTGCCAGCAGCGTAGTAACGGGGGCGAACACCGGGGAGCTGTTTTTT.

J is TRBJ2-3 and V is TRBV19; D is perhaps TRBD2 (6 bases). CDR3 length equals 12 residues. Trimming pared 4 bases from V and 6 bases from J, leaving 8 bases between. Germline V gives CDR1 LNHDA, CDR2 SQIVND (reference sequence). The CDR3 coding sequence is TGTGCCAGTAGTACTAGCGAGGATACGCAGTATTTT. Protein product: CASSTSEDTQYF.

The CDR3 spells CASSTQTSGPYEQYF. CDR3 in DNA: TGTGCCAGCAGCACCCAGACTAGCGGGCCCTACGAGCAGTACTTC. The chain is built from TRBV9 and TRBJ2-7, with 10 bases that match TRBD2. This CDR3 has 15 amino acids. V dropped 4 bases and J dropped 2; count of bases not matched to a gene: 6. The germline V gene encodes CDR1 SGDLS and CDR2 YYNGEE.

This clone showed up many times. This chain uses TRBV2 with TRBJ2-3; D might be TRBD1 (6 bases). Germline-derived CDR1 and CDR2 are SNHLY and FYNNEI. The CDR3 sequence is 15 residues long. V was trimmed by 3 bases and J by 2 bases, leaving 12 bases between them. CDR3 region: CASSERGQNTDTQYF. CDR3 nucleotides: TGTGCCAGCAGTGAGCGTGGACAGAACACAGATACGCAGTATTTT. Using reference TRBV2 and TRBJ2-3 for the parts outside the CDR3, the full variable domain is EPEVTQTPSHQVTQMGQEVILRCVPISNHLYFYWYRQILGQKVEFLVSFYNNEISEKSEIFDDQFSVERPDGSNFTLKIRSTKLEDSAMYFCASSERGQNTDTQYFGPGTRLTVL.

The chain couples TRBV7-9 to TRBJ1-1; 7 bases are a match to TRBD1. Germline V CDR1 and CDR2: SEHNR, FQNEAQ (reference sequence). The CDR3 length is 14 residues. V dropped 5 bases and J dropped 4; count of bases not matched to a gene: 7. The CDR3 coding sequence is TGTGCCAGCAGCGCCGACAGGGCGGGCACTGAAGCTTTCTTT. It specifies CASSADRAGTEAFF.

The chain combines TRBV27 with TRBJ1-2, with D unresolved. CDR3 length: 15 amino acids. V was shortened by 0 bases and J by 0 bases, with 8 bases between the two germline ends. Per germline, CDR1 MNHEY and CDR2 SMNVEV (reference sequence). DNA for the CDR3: TGTGCCAGCAGTTTATCCCGAGGGCCTAACTATGGCTACACCTTC. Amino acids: CASSLSRGPNYGYTF.

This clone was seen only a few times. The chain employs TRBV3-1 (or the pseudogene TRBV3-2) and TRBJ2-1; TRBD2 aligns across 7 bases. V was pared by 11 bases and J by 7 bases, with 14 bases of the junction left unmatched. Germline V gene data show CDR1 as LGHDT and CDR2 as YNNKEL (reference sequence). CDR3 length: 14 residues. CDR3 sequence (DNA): TGTGCCCACCCTCGGCGGCTAGCGGCAAATGAGCAGTTCTTC. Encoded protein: CAHPRRLAANEQFF.